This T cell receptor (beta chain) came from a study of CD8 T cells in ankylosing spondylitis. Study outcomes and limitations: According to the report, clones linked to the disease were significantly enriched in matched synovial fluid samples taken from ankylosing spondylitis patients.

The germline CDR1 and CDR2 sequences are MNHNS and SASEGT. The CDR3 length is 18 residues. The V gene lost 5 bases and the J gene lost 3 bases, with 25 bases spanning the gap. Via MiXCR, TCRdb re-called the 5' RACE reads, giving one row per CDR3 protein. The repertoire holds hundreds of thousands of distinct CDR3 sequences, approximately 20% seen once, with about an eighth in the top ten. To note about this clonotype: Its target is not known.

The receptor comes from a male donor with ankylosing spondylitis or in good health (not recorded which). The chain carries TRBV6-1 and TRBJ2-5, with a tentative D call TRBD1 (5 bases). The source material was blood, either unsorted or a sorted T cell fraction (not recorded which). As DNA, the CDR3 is TGTGCCAGCAGTCTTTGGGCAGGGCTAGAATTAACCAAAGAGACCCAGTACTTC. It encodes CASSLWAGLELTKETQYF.